The clone carrying this TCR beta chain occurred once. Only in-frame clones appear in the TCRdb table, and some are missing; sequencing was by immunoSEQ multiplex PCR. Here the sample spans 98,000 or so clones, approximately 95% being singletons. This sample is drawn from a study of technical replicates of blood from a few donors. This CDR3 is built from 19 residues. The V end was cut by 0 bases, the J end by 0 bases, with 18 bases between. Germline assignment: CDR1 LNHDA and CDR2 SQIVND (reference sequence). This receptor was taken from a human donor in good health. The V call is TRBV19, the J call TRBJ2-1, with D perhaps matching TRBD1 (6 bases). Material for sequencing was T cells isolated from PBMCs. The CDR3 bases are TGTGCCAGTAGTATAGATGATGGGACACTGCGCACCTCCTACAATGAGCAGTTCTTC. Translated, it gives CASSIDDGTLRTSYNEQFF.